Listed here are 22 T cell receptor beta chains from one sample, sequenced in a study of blood T cell repertoires in COVID-19 (dated by TCRdb to 2019 to 2021). Library construction relied on the immunoSEQ multiplex PCR assay. Entries here come from immuneACCESS through TCRdb and include only in-frame sequences with V and J called. Some clones fail to appear in such tables; in the studies checked, an unresolved V gene covers under half of the shortfall, and the cause of the remainder is unknown. The sample data list about 170,000 clones, and 90% to 95% of these were observed just once. Roughly 4.8% of the sample comes from the top ten. Sequenced input: peripheral blood. These receptors were obtained from a woman aged 45-59 years with acute or convalescent COVID-19.

The J gene is TRBJ2-7, the V gene TRBV6-5; 9 bases agree with TRBD1. Trimming cost V 4 bases and J 2 bases; bases outside gene matches: 9. CDR1 is MNHEY, CDR2 SVGAGI, per germline. The CDR3 length is 16 residues. CDR3 bases: TGTGCCAGCAGTTCACATGGGACAGGGAGGACCTACGAGCAGTACTTC. It yields the protein CASSSHGTGRTYEQYF.

This chain joins TRBV9 and TRBJ2-7; 8 positions agree with TRBD2. The V and J ends lost 0 bases and 4 bases, in that order; junction bases with no gene match: 6. CDR3 length: 15 residues. Germline CDR1 reads SGDLS; CDR2 reads YYNGEE. CDR3 sequence: CASSVDNGRGYEQYF. The CDR3 bases are TGTGCCAGCAGCGTAGACAACGGGAGGGGGTACGAGCAGTACTTC.

V usage is TRBV9 and J usage is TRBJ1-1; perhaps TRBD1 as D (5 bases). The CDR3 is 13 amino acids. The germline V gene has CDR1 SGDLS and CDR2 YYNGEE. Trimming removed 0 bases from V and 10 bases from J, with 13 bases in between. The chain's CDR3 is CASSVGAGGRAFF. The CDR3 DNA sequence: TGTGCCAGCAGCGTAGGGGCCGGGGGGAGAGCTTTCTTT.

The CDR3 sequence: CASSDGQIHSGNTIYF. DNA for the CDR3: TGTGCCAGCAGTGACGGACAGATTCACTCTGGAAACACCATATATTTT. The V and J genes are TRBV6-1 and TRBJ1-3; possible D gene TRBD1, 6 bases. There are 16 residues in the CDR3. V was clipped by 3 bases and J by 0 bases, with 12 bases between them. Germline V gives CDR1 MNHNS, CDR2 SASEGT.

This chain links TRBV25-1 with TRBJ2-7, with D possibly TRBD1 on 6 matching bases. The CDR3 extends over 15 amino acids. Germline values: CDR1 MGHDK, CDR2 SYGVNS. Between the trimmed V and J ends, which lost 3 bases and 1 base, there was a span of 13 bases. CDR3 DNA sequence: TGTGCCAGCAGTGATGGTCGGGACACTTCCTACGAGCAGTACTTC. It specifies CASSDGRDTSYEQYF.

This chain uses TRBV27 with TRBJ1-4; TRBD1 might be the D (5 bases). CDR1 and CDR2 from the germline V gene are MNHEY and SMNVEV (reference sequence). V was shortened by 5 bases and J by 5 bases, with 12 bases between the two germline ends. CDR3 length: 14 amino acids. CDR3 residues: CASSDGGSNEKLFF. The DNA for the CDR3 is TGTGCCAGCAGTGACGGGGGTTCGAATGAAAAACTGTTTTTT.

The V gene is TRBV14, the J gene TRBJ1-1, with TRBD1 as a possible D gene (6 bases). V was shortened by 2 bases and J by 5 bases, with 12 bases between the two germline ends. CDR3 length equals 14 residues. Germline V lookup: CDR1 SGHDN, CDR2 FVKESK. This chain's CDR3 is CASSQFSQGTEAFF. The CDR3 nucleotides read TGTGCCAGCAGCCAATTTTCACAGGGTACTGAAGCTTTCTTT.

CDR3 in DNA: TGTGCCAGCAGCTTACCGGGAGACCTGTACAATGAGCAGTTCTTC. It specifies CASSLPGDLYNEQFF. The J gene is TRBJ2-1, the V gene TRBV7-8, with a tentative D call TRBD2 (6 bases). From germline, CDR1 is SGHVS and CDR2 FQNEAQ. V lost 2 bases and J lost 4, with 12 bases in between. The CDR3 is 15 amino acids.

V and J are TRBV7-8 and TRBJ1-1, with D unresolved. The CDR3 is 14 amino acids. Germline loops: CDR1 SGHVS, CDR2 FQNEAQ. Between the trimmed V and J ends, which lost 1 base and 6 bases, there was a span of 12 bases. The CDR3: CASSLVEGTPEAFF. Written as DNA, the CDR3 is TGTGCCAGCAGCTTAGTGGAGGGAACCCCTGAAGCTTTCTTT. Full variable domain (rest looked up from reference TRBV7-8 and TRBJ1-1): GAGVSQSPRYKVAKRGQDVALRCDPISGHVSLFWYQQALGQGPEFLTYFQNEAQLDKSGLPSDRFFAERPEGSVSTLKIQRTQQEDSAVYLCASSLVEGTPEAFFGQGTRLTVV.

The chain employs TRBV19 and TRBJ1-1; TRBD1 agrees at 8 bases. The CDR3 is made up of 15 amino acids. Germline CDR1 LNHDA, CDR2 SQIVND (reference sequence). V lost 7 bases, J lost 1 base, and 8 bases stayed unmatched. The CDR3 DNA sequence: TGTGCCAGTACTCTAACCGGACAGGGGAACACTGAAGCTTTCTTT. Its protein is CASTLTGQGNTEAFF.

V and J are TRBV13 and TRBJ1-3; D might be TRBD1 (5 bases). V was pared by 0 bases and J by 2 bases, with 8 bases between. The CDR3 has 15 residues. CDR1 and CDR2 (germline): PRHDT, FYEKMQ (reference sequence). CDR3 loop: CASSLGLTAGNTIYF. For the CDR3, the DNA is TGTGCCAGCAGCTTAGGCCTGACAGCTGGAAACACCATATATTTT. The variable domain in full, with the rest retrieved from reference TRBV13 and TRBJ1-3, is AAGVIQSPRHLIKEKRETATLKCYPIPRHDTVYWYQQGPGQDPQFLISFYEKMQSDKGSIPDRFSAQQFSDYHSELNMSSLELGDSALYFCASSLGLTAGNTIYFGEGSWLTVV.

V gene TRBV6-5 combines with J gene TRBJ1-1; tentative D call: TRBD1 (6 bases). This CDR3 region has 13 residues. Trimming shortened V by 4 bases and J by 2 bases, and 8 bases separated the two germline ends. From germline, CDR1 is MNHEY and CDR2 SVGAGI. The CDR3 DNA follows: TGTGCCAGCAGTTCGACAGGCAACACTGAAGCTTTCTTT. This codes for CASSSTGNTEAFF.

The chain carries TRBV25-1 and TRBJ1-1; the D gene is possibly TRBD1 (6 bases). The CDR3 is 14 residues long. V shed 5 bases and J shed 5 bases, with 15 bases lying between them. Germline V CDR1 and CDR2: MGHDK, SYGVNS. The CDR3 here is CASSRTRQGTEAFF. The CDR3 nucleotides read TGTGCCAGCAGTCGAACCCGGCAGGGGACTGAAGCTTTCTTT.

J is TRBJ1-2 and V is TRBV7-2; D remains ambiguous. V lost 2 bases to trimming and J lost 2 bases, with 9 bases between them. CDR1 and CDR2 from the germline V gene are SGHTA and FQGNSA. CDR3 size: 14 residues. CDR3 nucleotides: TGTGCCAGCAGCTTAAACACGGGAAACTATGGCTACACCTTC. This gives the protein CASSLNTGNYGYTF. The full variable domain, in which reference TRBV7-2 and TRBJ1-2 provide the parts outside the CDR3, is GAGVSQSPSNKVTEKGKDVELRCDPISGHTALYWYRQSLGQGLEFLIYFQGNSAPDKSGLPSDRFSAERTGGSVSTLTIQRTQQEDSAVYLCASSLNTGNYGYTFGSGTRLTVV.

This sequence joins TRBV5-6 and TRBJ2-1, with 10 bases lining up with TRBD2. V was clipped by 2 bases and J by 1 base; unmatched bases: 3. The V gene's germline CDR1 is SGHDT and CDR2 YYEEEE. The CDR3 is 16 residues long. CDR3 DNA: TGTGCCAGCAGCTTCCTAGCGGGAGAATCCTACAATGAGCAGTTCTTC. As protein: CASSFLAGESYNEQFF.

V usage is TRBV15 and J usage is TRBJ2-7; D might be TRBD2 (6 bases). Germline V gene lookup returns CDR1 LNHNV and CDR2 YYDKDF (reference sequence). The V end was cut by 5 bases, the J end by 1 base, with 12 bases between. The CDR3 runs to 14 residues. CDR3 amino acids: CATSSGLASYEQYF. In DNA form, the CDR3 reads TGTGCCACCAGCTCGGGACTCGCTTCCTACGAGCAGTACTTC.

The V call is TRBV19, the J call TRBJ2-2; 7 nucleotides match TRBD1. Germline-derived CDR1 and CDR2 are LNHDA and SQIVND (reference sequence). The CDR3 is made up of 15 amino acids. V trimming: 6 bases; J trimming: 6 bases; junction bases outside the gene matches: 10. DNA for the CDR3: TGTGCCAGTAGCGAGGTACAGGGGAGACCCGGGGAGCTGTTTTTT. Protein sequence: CASSEVQGRPGELFF.

The chain couples TRBV6-5 to TRBJ2-7, with a tentative D call TRBD1 (5 bases). The germline V gene has CDR1 MNHEY and CDR2 SVGAGI. The V end lost 6 bases, the J end lost 3 bases, and 9 bases lay between the germline ends. CDR3 length: 12 amino acids. The CDR3 sequence is CASRDSRYEQYF. CDR3 DNA sequence: TGTGCCAGCAGAGACAGCCGCTACGAGCAGTACTTC.

The CDR3 is CASSHDRGQLLTDTQYF. The CDR3 DNA sequence: TGCGCCAGCAGCCATGACCGCGGGCAGTTACTCACAGATACGCAGTATTTT. V gene TRBV4-1 combines with J gene TRBJ2-3, with D possibly matching TRBD2 (5 bases). Trimming removed 3 bases from V and 2 bases from J, with 18 bases in between. The CDR3 is made up of 17 amino acids. Germline CDR1 is MGHRA and CDR2 is YSYEKL.

The rearrangement links TRBV10-3 to TRBJ1-2; D gene unclear. Germline CDR1 reads ENHRY; CDR2 reads SYGVKD. This CDR3 comprises 14 residues. With 0 bases removed from V and 7 bases from J, the gap between germline ends came to 12 bases. CDR3 bases: TGTGCCATCAGTGAGTCGACTCTAGGACTTGGCTACACCTTC. This codes for CAISESTLGLGYTF.

The gene calls are TRBV28 and TRBJ1-1; D unclear. The CDR3 runs 14 residues. V lost 6 bases to trimming and J lost 1 base, with 12 bases between them. Per germline, CDR1 MDHEN and CDR2 SYDVKM. The CDR3 here is CASSPTRSNTEAFF. Here the CDR3 DNA reads TGTGCCAGCAGCCCGACAAGGTCGAACACTGAAGCTTTCTTT.

The chain links TRBV28 to TRBJ1-4, with D possibly being TRBD1 (5 bases). Germline V gene lookup returns CDR1 MDHEN and CDR2 SYDVKM. The CDR3 extends over 16 amino acids. The V end was cut by 4 bases, the J end by 4 bases, with 16 bases between. The CDR3 DNA reads TGTGCCAGCAGTTCCTCGTGGGGGGGGAGTAATGAAAAACTGTTTTTT. Translating gives CASSSSWGGSNEKLFF. The full variable domain, in which reference TRBV28 and TRBJ1-4 provide the parts outside the CDR3, is DVKVTQSSRYLVKRTGEKVFLECVQDMDHENMFWYRQDPGLGLRLIYFSYDVKMKEKGDIPEGYSVSREKKERFSLILESASTNQTSMYLCASSSSWGGSNEKLFFGSGTQLSVL.